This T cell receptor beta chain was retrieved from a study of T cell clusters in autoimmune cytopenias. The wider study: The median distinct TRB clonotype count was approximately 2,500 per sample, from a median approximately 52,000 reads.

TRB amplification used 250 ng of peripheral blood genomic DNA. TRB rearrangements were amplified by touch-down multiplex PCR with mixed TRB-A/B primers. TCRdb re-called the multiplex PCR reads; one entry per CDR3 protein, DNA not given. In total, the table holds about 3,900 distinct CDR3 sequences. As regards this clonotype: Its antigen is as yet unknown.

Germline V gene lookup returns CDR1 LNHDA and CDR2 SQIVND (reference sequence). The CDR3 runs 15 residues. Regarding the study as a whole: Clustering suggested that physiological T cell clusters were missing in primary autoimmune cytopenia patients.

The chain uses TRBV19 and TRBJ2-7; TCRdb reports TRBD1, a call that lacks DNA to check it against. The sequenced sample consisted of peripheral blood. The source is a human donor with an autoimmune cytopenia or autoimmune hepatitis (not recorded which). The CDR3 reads CASSLAGTGTYEQYF.